This T cell receptor beta chain was profiled in a study of blood T cell repertoires in COVID-19. Study overall: There were acute and convalescent COVID-19 samples, and they came from the United States, Italy and Spain. PBMCs, B-cell-depleted T cells, or T cells were the source of the cDNA or gDNA that made up the material.

The CDR3 runs 12 residues. Per germline, CDR1 SQVTM and CDR2 ANQGSEA. The V gene end was trimmed by 7 bases and the J gene end by 4 bases; junction bases not matched to a gene: 2. Turning to this clone: Other DNA sequences in this specimen translate into the identical CDR3.

Authors' processing steps: Using reference gene primer amplification, nucleated cell counts were estimated. Assay: immunoSEQ multiplex PCR; the TCRdb copy retains only in-frame clones and omits some. The DNA was the basis for D and trimming; V, J and clone size are from that table. Here the sample spans about 150,000 clones, 80% being singletons. The TCR comes from a man between 60 and 75 years old with active or convalescent COVID-19. This rearrangement joins TRBV29-1 to TRBJ1-5, with 9 bases that match TRBD1. The sample comprised peripheral blood. CDR3 in amino acids: CSAGQGNQPQHF. DNA for the CDR3: TGCAGCGCCGGACAGGGGAATCAGCCCCAGCATTTT.